The next 23 T cell receptor beta chains were all read from a single sample in a study of beta chain features in type 1 diabetes. Study conclusions and caveats: Type 1 diabetes patients showed a moderate but significant shortening of TCRB CDR3s in all four CD4+ subsets.

The investigators reverse transcribed all of the isolated RNA, so they sequenced expressed TCRB transcripts. The assay was immunoSEQ multiplex PCR, and TCRdb's table has in-frame clones only and misses some. Counted here are 100,000 to 150,000 clones, around 10% occurring once; the ten biggest clones make up 0.6% to 0.9%. Their specific antigens are unknown. Sequenced sample: central memory CD4+ T cells from blood. These receptors came from a man aged 25-45 years with type 1 diabetes.

The rearrangement uses TRBV7-2 and TRBJ2-2; no firm D call. Trimming pared 5 bases from V and 0 bases from J, leaving 10 bases between. Germline CDR1 is SGHTA and CDR2 is FQGNSA. The CDR3 spans 15 residues. Written as DNA, the CDR3 is TGTGCCAGCAGCGCAGGCCCTTCGAACACCGGGGAGCTGTTTTTT. This sequence encodes CASSAGPSNTGELFF.

The V and J genes are TRBV7-2 and TRBJ2-4; D perhaps matches TRBD2 (5 bases). Trimming left V 3 bases short and J 7 bases short, with 19 bases between. The CDR3 extends over 16 amino acids. CDR1 and CDR2 (germline): SGHTA, FQGNSA. This CDR3 is CASSLSRTRAGNIQYF. In DNA, the CDR3 is TGTGCCAGCAGCTTGTCCCGTACTAGGGCCGGGAACATTCAGTACTTC.

This sequence joins TRBV5-4 and TRBJ2-1, with unresolved D. This CDR3 region has 14 residues. Germline CDR1 is SGHNT and CDR2 is YYREEE (reference sequence). V was cut by 4 bases and J by 5 bases, with 13 bases left in between. This CDR3 is CASSIQQRDNEQFF. The CDR3 DNA sequence: TGTGCCAGCAGCATCCAGCAACGGGACAATGAGCAGTTCTTC.

V gene TRBV9 combines with J gene TRBJ1-1, with D perhaps matching TRBD1 (5 bases). The CDR3 has 13 residues. Trimming removed 0 bases at V and 11 bases at J, with 14 bases between. From germline, CDR1 is SGDLS and CDR2 YYNGEE. The CDR3 bases are TGTGCCAGCAGCGTAGATGGGACTGGAGGGGCTTTCTTT. Translating it yields CASSVDGTGGAFF. Full variable domain (rest looked up from reference TRBV9 and TRBJ1-1): DSGVTQTPKHLITATGQRVTLRCSPRSGDLSVYWYQQSLDQGLQFLIQYYNGEERAKGNILERFSAQQFPDLHSELNLSSLELGDSALYFCASSVDGTGGAFFGQGTRLTVV.

The chain is built from TRBV28 and TRBJ1-1, with 8 bases fitting TRBD1. The germline V gene has CDR1 MDHEN and CDR2 SYDVKM. The V gene end was trimmed by 5 bases and the J gene end by 7 bases; junction bases not matched to a gene: 6. This CDR3 has 13 residues. In DNA form, the CDR3 reads TGTGCCAGCAGTACGCCAGGGGGCCTTGAAGCTTTCTTT. It specifies CASSTPGGLEAFF.

The V call is TRBV18, the J call TRBJ1-5; TRBD1 might be the D (6 bases). V gave up 3 bases and J gave up 5 bases, with 11 bases separating them. In germline, CDR1 is KGHSH, CDR2 LQKENI. The length of the CDR3 is 14 residues. Here the CDR3 DNA reads TGTGCCAGCTCACCTGGCAGGGGCCATCAGCCCCAGCATTTT. Protein sequence: CASSPGRGHQPQHF.

CDR3 coding DNA: TGTGCCAGCAGCAACTTAGCGGCAGATACGCAGTATTTT. It yields the protein CASSNLAADTQYF. J is TRBJ2-3 and V is TRBV4-2, with a tentative D call TRBD2 (6 bases). CDR3 size: 13 residues. V lost 5 bases and J lost 4, with 10 bases in between. Germline CDR1 LGHNA, CDR2 YNFKEQ.

The V and J genes are TRBV10-2 and TRBJ1-2; D is ambiguous. CDR3 length equals 13 residues. V shed 4 bases and J shed 3 bases, with 9 bases lying between them. Germline V gene sequence: CDR1 WSHSY, CDR2 SAAADI. CDR3 residues: CASSAGPYYGYTF. As DNA, the CDR3 is TGCGCCAGCAGTGCCGGTCCTTACTATGGCTACACCTTC.

The genes are TRBV9 and TRBJ2-4; the D is unclear. Germline V gene lookup returns CDR1 SGDLS and CDR2 YYNGEE. Trimming removed 0 bases at V and 8 bases at J, with 9 bases between. This CDR3 spans 13 amino acids. CDR3 sequence: CASSVGLEDIQYF. CDR3 sequence (DNA): TGTGCCAGCAGCGTAGGGCTAGAAGACATTCAGTACTTC.

This clone was found a few times. This sample includes further DNA sequences coding for the same CDR3. The gene calls are TRBV28 and TRBJ1-2; the D is unclear. Between the trimmed V and J ends, which lost 3 bases and 4 bases, there was a span of 6 bases. Per germline, CDR1 MDHEN and CDR2 SYDVKM. The CDR3 is 12 residues long. The chain's CDR3 is CASSLRAYGYTF. As DNA, the CDR3 is TGTGCCAGCAGTTTGCGGGCCTATGGCTACACCTTC.

The V gene is TRBV2, the J gene TRBJ1-2, with unresolved D. Looked up from germline, CDR1 is SNHLY and CDR2 is FYNNEI. V was shortened by 6 bases and J by 5 bases, with 7 bases between the two germline ends. This CDR3 comprises 11 residues. CDR3 amino acids: CASRTEYGYTF. CDR3 nucleotide sequence: TGTGCCAGCAGGACTGAATATGGCTACACCTTC.

This clone was observed a few times. The chain joins TRBV5-1 to TRBJ2-2; 8 nucleotides match TRBD2. The CDR3 covers 16 residues. CDR1 is SGHRS and CDR2 is YFSETQ in the germline V gene. V gave up 2 bases and J gave up 2 bases; unmatched junction bases: 5. CDR3 sequence (DNA): TGCGCCAGCAGCTTTTTGGCGGGGGGAAACACCGGGGAGCTGTTTTTT. As protein: CASSFLAGGNTGELFF.

This clone has ten or more counts. J is TRBJ2-4 and V is TRBV5-4; TRBD2 might be the D (5 bases). The CDR3 spans 14 residues. The ends were cut back, 0 bases at V and 1 base at J, with 5 bases in the middle. Germline V gene sequence: CDR1 SGHNT, CDR2 YYREEE (reference sequence). CDR3 amino acids: CASSLGEAKNIQYF. The CDR3 DNA sequence: TGTGCCAGCAGCTTGGGGGAGGCCAAAAACATTCAGTACTTC. Full variable domain (missing parts from reference TRBV5-4 and TRBJ2-4): ETGVTQSPTHLIKTRGQQVTLRCSSQSGHNTVSWYQQALGQGPQFIFQYYREEENGRGNFPPRFSGLQFPNYSSELNVNALELDDSALYLCASSLGEAKNIQYFGAGTRLSVL.

This clone was seen many times. The gene calls are TRBV7-2 and TRBJ1-2, with TRBD1 identical over 7 bases. Germline V lookup: CDR1 SGHTA, CDR2 FQGNSA. With V trimmed by 5 bases and J by 2 bases, 2 bases remained unmatched. The CDR3 length is 13 residues. The CDR3: CASSETGNYGYTF. As DNA, the CDR3 is TGTGCCAGCAGCGAGACAGGGAACTATGGCTACACCTTC.

A few counts support this clone. The gene calls are TRBV6-1 and TRBJ2-3; D is possibly TRBD2 (6 bases). Between the trimmed V and J ends, which lost 11 bases and 6 bases, there was a span of 18 bases. There are 13 residues in the CDR3. Germline V CDR1 and CDR2: MNHNS, SASEGT. The CDR3 spells CAGSGTVKDTQYF. The DNA for the CDR3 is TGTGCCGGATCCGGGACTGTGAAGGATACGCAGTATTTT.

A few counts support this clone. V usage is TRBV2 and J usage is TRBJ1-5; weak D call: TRBD1 (5 bases). The CDR3 has 16 amino acids. Trimming cost V 2 bases and J 7 bases, with 18 bases left between them. CDR1 SNHLY and CDR2 FYNNEI come from the germline V gene. CDR3 nucleotides: TGTGCCAGCAGTGAATATGGGGCCACCAATGGGCAGCCCCAGCATTTT. Protein sequence: CASSEYGATNGQPQHF.

As regards this clone: Other DNA sequences from this sample encode an identical CDR3 as well. The chain is built from TRBV7-9 and TRBJ2-5, with D possibly TRBD2 on 5 matching bases. Germline lookup yields CDR1 SEHNR and CDR2 FQNEAQ (reference sequence). The V and J ends lost 5 bases and 4 bases respectively, with 8 bases between them. The CDR3 consists of 12 residues. The CDR3 region is CASSRGVETQYF. The DNA of the CDR3 is TGTGCCAGCAGCCGGGGTGTAGAGACCCAGTACTTC.

In its sample, this clone was seen a few times. The J gene is TRBJ1-4, the V gene TRBV2, with D unresolved. CDR3 length: 13 residues. Trimming took off 6 bases at V and 5 bases at J, with 10 bases between the two ends. The V gene's germline CDR1 is SNHLY and CDR2 FYNNEI. The DNA for the CDR3 is TGTGCCAGCAGCCCCGGGAGAAATGAAAAACTGTTTTTT. Its translation: CASSPGRNEKLFF.

This clone has a handful of counts. J is TRBJ2-6 and V is TRBV7-2, with 8 bases identical to TRBD1. Germline V gives CDR1 SGHTA, CDR2 FQGNSA. V dropped 5 bases and J dropped 4; count of bases not matched to a gene: 4. CDR3 length: 15 amino acids. The CDR3 DNA sequence: TGTGCCAGCAGCCTGCAGGGGGCCGGGGCCAACGTCCTGACTTTC. Protein sequence: CASSLQGAGANVLTF.

This clone was observed a handful of times. This chain uses TRBV7-2 with TRBJ1-2, with D maybe TRBD1 (5 bases). The germline V gene encodes CDR1 SGHTA and CDR2 FQGNSA. V was clipped by 3 bases and J by 3 bases, with 14 bases between them. There are 15 residues in the CDR3. The CDR3 DNA follows: TGTGCCAGCAGCTTGGGCAGGGCTTGGGACTATGGCTACACCTTC. This translates into CASSLGRAWDYGYTF.

The V and J genes are TRBV15 and TRBJ2-1; D possibly corresponds to TRBD2 (7 bases). This CDR3 region has 17 residues. Germline CDR1 is LNHNV and CDR2 is YYDKDF (reference sequence). The ends were cut back, 4 bases at V and 7 bases at J, with 23 bases in the middle. The CDR3 reads CATSTYKGGVRWNEQFF. The CDR3 region has the DNA TGTGCCACCAGCACCTATAAAGGGGGGGTACGGTGGAATGAGCAGTTCTTC.

This clone appeared many times. The chain combines TRBV28 with TRBJ1-1; D perhaps matches TRBD1 (5 bases). V lost 3 bases to trimming and J lost 1 base, with 6 bases between them. This CDR3 contains 13 residues. Per the germline V gene, CDR1 is MDHEN and CDR2 is SYDVKM. DNA for the CDR3: TGTGCCAGCAGTTTCCAGGGGAACACTGAAGCTTTCTTT. Amino acid sequence: CASSFQGNTEAFF.

This clone was counted between two and nine times. This chain connects TRBV4-1 to TRBJ2-3; TRBD2 matches at 7 bases. Trimming took 6 bases from V and 1 from J; bases not matched to a gene: 7. The CDR3 length is 15 residues. The germline gives CDR1 MGHRA, CDR2 YSYEKL. The CDR3 is CASRGSRGGTDTQYF. CDR3 nucleotide sequence: TGCGCCAGCAGGGGGAGTCGGGGGGGCACAGATACGCAGTATTTT.